This T cell receptor (beta chain) was recovered during a study of blood T cell repertoires in COVID-19. Study as a whole: T cells, B-cell-depleted T cells, or PBMCs provided the cDNA or gDNA that served as material.

Germline values: CDR1 PRHDT, CDR2 FYEKMQ (reference sequence). The V end was cut by 5 bases, the J end by 8 bases, with 24 bases between. CDR3 length: 17 amino acids. Everyone who took part was roughly 18 to 89 years old, and they came from about 23 US areas. Two consecutive negative NP/OP PCR tests, clearance, or resolved symptoms defined Cohort 3 recovery. Produced via immunoSEQ multiplex PCR; TCRdb's table is partial and in-frame only. Seen here are a few hundred thousand clones, around 83% observed once, and the top ten hold roughly 5.1%. The source is a woman aged 50 to 60 who had recovered from COVID-19. Sequences were obtained from PBMCs or T cells enriched from blood (not recorded which). J is TRBJ1-4 and V is TRBV13; D perhaps matches TRBD1 (6 bases). This CDR3 is CASSPPGVVQGPEKLFF. The CDR3 DNA follows: TGTGCCAGCAGCCCCCCAGGGGTGGTGCAGGGGCCCGAAAAACTGTTTTTT.